The text below deals with one TCR beta chain. Its antigen remains unknown. This sample stems from a study of cytomegalovirus exposure and HLA in healthy donors. PCR was performed using 60 Vbeta and 13 Jbeta primers. In the study's own analysis: Later reanalysis found roughly 80 million unique TCR beta chains, some 10 million of them shared. Measured with immunoSEQ multiplex PCR; TCRdb has only the in-frame clones, and not every one. V and J calls and clone size are given by that table; D and trimming were obtained from the DNA. Recorded for this sample: some 70,000 clones. Study-level points and caveats: A later analysis found that most CMV-associated TCR beta chains appeared HLA-restricted. According to the study, around 150 TCR beta chains were cytomegalovirus-associated. In a later analysis, TCR association rates varied by HLA locus: DRB1 most, HLA-C fewest.

Germline V lookup: CDR1 SEHNR, CDR2 FQNEAQ (reference sequence). Trimming took 0 bases from V and 4 from J, leaving 3 bases between them. CDR3 length: 13 amino acids. This receptor was obtained from a man between 35 and 55 years old in good health and CMV-seronegative. The genes are TRBV7-9 and TRBJ2-2, with D hard to call. The sample was PBMCs. The CDR3 region has the DNA TGTGCCAGCAGCTTAGCTAGCACCGGGGAGCTGTTTTTT. Its translation is CASSLASTGELFF. Using reference TRBV7-9 and TRBJ2-2 for the parts outside the CDR3, the full variable domain is DTGVSQNPRHKITKRGQNVTFRCDPISEHNRLYWYRQTLGQGPEFLTYFQNEAQLEKSRLLSDRFSAERPKGSFSTLEIQRTEQGDSAMYLCASSLASTGELFFGEGSRLTVL.